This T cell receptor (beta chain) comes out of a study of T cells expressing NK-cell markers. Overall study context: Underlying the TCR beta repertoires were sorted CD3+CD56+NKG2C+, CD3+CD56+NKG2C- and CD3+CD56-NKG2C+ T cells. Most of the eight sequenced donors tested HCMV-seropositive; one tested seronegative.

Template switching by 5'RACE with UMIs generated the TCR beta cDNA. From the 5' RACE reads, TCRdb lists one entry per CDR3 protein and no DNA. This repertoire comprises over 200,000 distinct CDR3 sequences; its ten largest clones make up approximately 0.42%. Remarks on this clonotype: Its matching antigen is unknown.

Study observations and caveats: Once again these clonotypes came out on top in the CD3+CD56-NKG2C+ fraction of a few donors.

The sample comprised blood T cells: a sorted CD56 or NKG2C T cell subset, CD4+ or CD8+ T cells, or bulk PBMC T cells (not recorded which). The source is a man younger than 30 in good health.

CDR3 region: CASSGWTGGTEAFF. The chain employs TRBV7-6 and TRBJ1-1; the TCRdb D gene call, TRBD1, has no DNA to confirm it. Germline V gene lookup returns CDR1 SGHVS and CDR2 FNYEAQ. This CDR3 spans 14 amino acids.